Presented here are 7 T cell receptor beta chains from one specimen sequenced in a study of T cells in Graves' hyperthyroidism and ophthalmopathy. The CDR3 regions of TCR beta were amplified from RNA transcripts. First-round RT-PCR targeting the TCR CDR3 was performed with the HTBI primer set. TCRdb fed the multiplex PCR reads into MiXCR, producing one record per CDR3 protein. The sample lists over 250,000 distinct CDR3 sequences, over 20% occurring once. The sequenced sample was blood. These receptors originate from a man younger than 45 with Graves' ophthalmopathy.

The genes are TRBV7-9 and TRBJ2-7; the match to TRBD2 covers 7 bases. CDR1 and CDR2 from the germline V gene are SEHNR and FQNEAQ (reference sequence). This CDR3 region has 15 residues. V was pared by 2 bases and J by 3 bases, with 7 bases of the junction left unmatched. The CDR3 loop is CASSLPASGFYEQYF. CDR3 DNA: TGTGCCAGCAGCTTACCGGCTAGCGGATTCTACGAGCAGTACTTC.

On this clonotype: Given a much more abundant clone one base away, this may be a read error. J is TRBJ1-4 and V is TRBV30; weak D call: TRBD1 (5 bases). There are 15 residues in the CDR3. Trimming removed 1 base from V and 0 bases from J, with 9 bases in between. Germline CDR1 and CDR2: GTSNPN and SVGIG (reference sequence). CDR3 sequence reads: CAWSGQIATNEKLFF. The CDR3 DNA reads as TGTGCCTGGAGTGGACAGATAGCAACTAATGAAAAACTGTTTTTT. The full variable domain, with the rest looked up from reference TRBV30 and TRBJ1-4, is SQTIHQWPATLVQPVGSPLSLECTVEGTSNPNLYWYRQAAGRGLQLLFYSVGIGQISSEVPQNLSASRPQDRQFILSSKKLLLSDSGFYLCAWSGQIATNEKLFFGSGTQLSVL.

This clonotype was detected many times. This chain connects TRBV5-1 to TRBJ2-3; 8 nucleotides agree with TRBD2. CDR3 length equals 16 residues. The germline CDR1 and CDR2 sequences are SGHRS and YFSETQ. Trimming took 1 base from V and 6 from J; bases not matched to a gene: 10. The CDR3 DNA sequence: TGCGCCAGCAGCTTGCCGTACACTAGCGGCGCCGATACGCAGTATTTT. This encodes CASSLPYTSGADTQYF.

This clonotype was counted a few times. The chain links TRBV12-3 or TRBV12-4 to TRBJ2-3; TRBD2 agrees at 10 bases. V gave up 5 bases and J gave up 1 base; unmatched junction bases: 6. The CDR3 covers 16 residues. CDR3 in DNA: TGTGCCAGCAGTGCCTACGGGACTAGCGGCACAGATACGCAGTATTTT. This encodes CASSAYGTSGTDTQYF.

This clonotype showed up many times. The chain is built from TRBV30 and TRBJ2-3; D could derive from TRBD1 or TRBD2 (6 bases each). Between the trimmed V and J ends, which lost 2 bases and 4 bases, there was a span of 13 bases. This CDR3 is built from 14 residues. Per germline, CDR1 GTSNPN and CDR2 SVGIG (reference sequence). The CDR3 DNA follows: TGTGCCTGGAGTCCGACTAGGGGGGCAGATACGCAGTATTTT. Translated: CAWSPTRGADTQYF. The whole variable domain, filled in from reference TRBV30 and TRBJ2-3, reads SQTIHQWPATLVQPVGSPLSLECTVEGTSNPNLYWYRQAAGRGLQLLFYSVGIGQISSEVPQNLSASRPQDRQFILSSKKLLLSDSGFYLCAWSPTRGADTQYFGPGTRLTVL.

The chain recombines TRBV6-2 or TRBV6-3 with TRBJ1-3; possibly TRBD1 for D (5 bases). Germline assignment: CDR1 MNHEY and CDR2 SVGEGT. Trimming removed 8 bases from V and 6 bases from J, with 5 bases in between. The CDR3 loop spans 10 amino acids. As DNA, the CDR3 is TGTGCCAGCGGGGCAAACACCATATATTTT. Protein: CASGANTIYF.

At least ten counts were recorded for this clonotype. The chain combines TRBV2 with TRBJ2-1; D may be TRBD1 (6 bases). The germline CDR1 and CDR2 sequences are SNHLY and FYNNEI. The CDR3 has 16 residues. Trimming took 5 bases from V and 0 from J, leaving 14 bases between them. The CDR3, as DNA: TGTGCCAGCAGTTGGGACACCCTGAGCTCCTACAATGAGCAGTTCTTC. Translation: CASSWDTLSSYNEQFF.